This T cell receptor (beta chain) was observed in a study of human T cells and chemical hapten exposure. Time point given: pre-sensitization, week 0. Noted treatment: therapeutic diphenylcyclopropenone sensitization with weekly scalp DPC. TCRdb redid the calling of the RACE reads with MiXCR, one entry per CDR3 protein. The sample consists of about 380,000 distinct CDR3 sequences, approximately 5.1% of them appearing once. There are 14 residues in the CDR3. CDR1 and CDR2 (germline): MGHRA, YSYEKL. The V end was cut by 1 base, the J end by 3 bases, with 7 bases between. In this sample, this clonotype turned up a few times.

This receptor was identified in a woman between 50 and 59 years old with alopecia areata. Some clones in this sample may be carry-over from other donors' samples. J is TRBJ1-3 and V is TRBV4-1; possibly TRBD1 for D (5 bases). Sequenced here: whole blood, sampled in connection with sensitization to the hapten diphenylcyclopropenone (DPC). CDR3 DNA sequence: TGCGCCAGCAGCCAAGCAGGGTTTGGAAACACCATATATTTT. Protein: CASSQAGFGNTIYF.